Listed here are 21 T cell receptor beta chains from one sample, sequenced in a study of graft-versus-host responses after intestinal transplantation. This table comes from immunoSEQ multiplex PCR, and its TCRdb copy is limited to in-frame clones, with some not included. The data contain tens of thousands of clones, 75% to 90% of them singletons. Their specific antigens are unknown. The input for sequencing was unstimulated CD4+ T cells sorted from spleen or lymph node cells, taken before transplant. These receptors were obtained from a human donor who was the organ donor for an intestinal transplant.

This chain connects TRBV7-6 to TRBJ1-6, with 9 bases aligning to TRBD1. CDR1 and CDR2 from the germline V gene are SGHVS and FNYEAQ. The CDR3 totals 16 residues. V lost 1 base and J lost 5; bases outside the gene matches: 3. As DNA, the CDR3 is TGTGCCAGCAGCTTAGGGGGGACAGGGCATAATTCACCCCTCCACTTT. Its translation: CASSLGGTGHNSPLHF. Filled out from reference TRBV7-6 and TRBJ1-6, the complete variable domain reads GAGVSQSPRYKVTKRGQDVALRCDPISGHVSLYWYRQALGQGPEFLTYFNYEAQQDKSGLPNDRFSAERPEGSISTLTIQRTEQRDSAMYRCASSLGGTGHNSPLHFGNGTRLTVT.

V usage is TRBV11-2 and J usage is TRBJ2-5, with D possibly TRBD2 on 6 matching bases. The V gene lost 0 bases and the J gene lost 14 bases, with 16 bases spanning the gap. The germline gives CDR1 SGHAT, CDR2 FQNNGV. This CDR3 spans 13 amino acids. This CDR3 reads CASSLDKRLGRYF. CDR3 DNA sequence: TGTGCCAGCAGCTTAGATAAGAGACTAGGTCGTTACTTC.

Note on this clone: Distinct nucleotide sequences in the sample also encode this CDR3. This chain links TRBV7-2 with TRBJ1-3; D is perhaps TRBD1 (5 bases). Germline CDR1 is SGHTA and CDR2 is FQGNSA. V was cut by 5 bases and J by 1 base, with 15 bases left in between. The CDR3 covers 16 residues. Here the CDR3 reads CASSPRGGGSGNTIYF. CDR3 bases: TGTGCCAGCAGCCCACGGGGGGGAGGGTCTGGAAACACCATATATTTT. Full variable domain (outside the CDR3, taken from reference TRBV7-2 and TRBJ1-3): GAGVSQSPSNKVTEKGKDVELRCDPISGHTALYWYRQSLGQGLEFLIYFQGNSAPDKSGLPSDRFSAERTGGSVSTLTIQRTQQEDSAVYLCASSPRGGGSGNTIYFGEGSWLTVV.

This clone was seen a handful of times. The chain has TRBV7-8 and TRBJ1-5; 7 bases align to TRBD1. The germline V gene has CDR1 SGHVS and CDR2 FQNEAQ. V lost 3 bases, J lost 5 bases, and 10 bases stayed unmatched. CDR3 length equals 16 residues. The CDR3: CASSFFSTGSHQPQHF. CDR3 DNA sequence: TGTGCCAGCAGCTTTTTCTCGACAGGGTCACATCAGCCCCAGCATTTT. The full variable domain, its missing parts supplied by reference TRBV7-8 and TRBJ1-5, is GAGVSQSPRYKVAKRGQDVALRCDPISGHVSLFWYQQALGQGPEFLTYFQNEAQLDKSGLPSDRFFAERPEGSVSTLKIQRTQQEDSAVYLCASSFFSTGSHQPQHFGDGTRLSIL.

The genes are TRBV10-3 and TRBJ2-1, with a weak D call TRBD2 (6 bases). Germline-derived CDR1 and CDR2 are ENHRY and SYGVKD. The CDR3 contains 14 residues. V was shortened by 5 bases and J by 8 bases, with 16 bases between the two germline ends. The CDR3 nucleotides read TGTGCCATCAGTAGAGGTGGGTCGGGGGATGAGCAGTTCTTC. Amino acid sequence: CAISRGGSGDEQFF.

The chain couples TRBV14 to TRBJ1-6, with D possibly being TRBD1 (5 bases). The CDR3 covers 19 residues. V lost 2 bases and J lost 3, with 20 bases in between. Germline V gene sequence: CDR1 SGHDN, CDR2 FVKESK. The CDR3 nucleotides read TGTGCCAGCAGCCAATCCCACCACGCGACAGTCAGCTATAATTCACCCCTCCACTTT. It specifies CASSQSHHATVSYNSPLHF.

This sequence joins TRBV28 and TRBJ1-6; weak D call: TRBD1 (5 bases). The CDR3 covers 15 residues. The germline V and J ends were trimmed by 7 bases and 7 bases, with 17 bases remaining between them. Germline V lookup: CDR1 MDHEN, CDR2 SYDVKM. Here the CDR3 reads CASKIQDAPNSPLHF. Here the CDR3 DNA reads TGTGCCAGCAAAATACAGGACGCCCCAAATTCACCCCTCCACTTT.

J is TRBJ2-7 and V is TRBV28, with 9 positions matching TRBD2. Trimming took 4 bases from V and 6 from J; bases not matched to a gene: 7. In germline, CDR1 is MDHEN, CDR2 SYDVKM. There are 14 residues in the CDR3. In nucleotides, the CDR3 is TGTGCCAGCAGTTCCGCGGGGGGGCCGGGCGAGCAGTACGTC. Residues: CASSSAGGPGEQYV.

The rearrangement uses TRBV28 and TRBJ1-5; D possibly corresponds to TRBD1 (5 bases). V lost 4 bases and J lost 0, with 16 bases in between. The CDR3 is 17 amino acids. Germline-derived CDR1 and CDR2 are MDHEN and SYDVKM. CDR3 in amino acids: CASSYIRTPNSNQPQHF. The CDR3 bases are TGTGCCAGCAGTTATATCCGGACACCTAATAGCAATCAGCCCCAGCATTTT.

The chain links TRBV2 to TRBJ2-2, with TRBD1 identical over 9 bases. The length of the CDR3 is 15 residues. Germline V lookup: CDR1 SNHLY, CDR2 FYNNEI. V lost 10 bases, J lost 4 bases, and 10 bases stayed unmatched. The CDR3: CATAPGTGTTGELFF. The CDR3 DNA is TGTGCCACGGCCCCCGGGACAGGGACCACCGGGGAGCTGTTTTTT. Combining the CDR3 with reference TRBV2 and TRBJ2-2 gives the whole variable domain EPEVTQTPSHQVTQMGQEVILRCVPISNHLYFYWYRQILGQKVEFLVSFYNNEISEKSEIFDDQFSVERPDGSNFTLKIRSTKLEDSAMYFCATAPGTGTTGELFFGEGSRLTVL.

The rearrangement joins TRBV5-4 to TRBJ2-6; D is unclear. CDR1 SGHNT and CDR2 YYREEE come from the germline V gene (reference sequence). The CDR3 is 17 amino acids. The germline V and J ends were trimmed by 4 bases and 0 bases, with 14 bases remaining between them. The CDR3, as DNA: TGTGCCAGCAGCCAGACAAAAACAGACTCTGGGGCCAACGTCCTGACTTTC. Translation: CASSQTKTDSGANVLTF.

This clone was picked up a small number of times. V gene TRBV10-2 combines with J gene TRBJ2-5; 7 bases fit TRBD1. Germline CDR1 reads WSHSY; CDR2 reads SAAADI. This CDR3 is built from 16 residues. V was pared by 5 bases and J by 5 bases, with 14 bases of the junction left unmatched. CDR3 region: CASSIGQVLSGETQYF. DNA of the CDR3: TGCGCCAGCAGTATCGGACAGGTCCTCAGTGGGGAGACCCAGTACTTC.

This clone occurred a few times. The V call is TRBV7-3, the J call TRBJ1-5; possible D gene TRBD1, 6 bases. Looked up from germline, CDR1 is SGHTA and CDR2 is FQGTGA. The CDR3 runs to 14 residues. V lost 5 bases to trimming and J lost 2 bases, with 10 bases between them. The CDR3 is CASSLSGGNQPQHF. The CDR3 DNA follows: TGTGCCAGCAGCCTTTCAGGGGGCAATCAGCCCCAGCATTTT. Complete variable domain (other parts from reference TRBV7-3 and TRBJ1-5): GAGVSQTPSNKVTEKGKYVELRCDPISGHTALYWYRQSLGQGPEFLIYFQGTGAADDSGLPNDRFFAVRPEGSVSTLKIQRTERGDSAVYLCASSLSGGNQPQHFGDGTRLSIL.

The chain couples TRBV7-9 to TRBJ1-1, with D tentatively TRBD1 (6 bases). V dropped 4 bases and J dropped 3 bases, with 18 bases sitting between them. This CDR3 contains 16 residues. Germline-derived CDR1 and CDR2 are SEHNR and FQNEAQ (reference sequence). CDR3 loop: CASSSVMTGTDTEAFF. CDR3 coding DNA: TGTGCCAGCAGCTCAGTCATGACAGGCACCGACACTGAAGCTTTCTTT.

This clone has a single count. The chain couples TRBV30 to TRBJ2-7; tentative D call: TRBD1 (7 bases). Trimming removed 8 bases at V and 3 bases at J, with 23 bases between. From germline, CDR1 is GTSNPN and CDR2 SVGIG (reference sequence). The CDR3 spans 15 residues. The DNA of the CDR3 is TGTGCCGGCACCTTCGCGGGACAGCTAGGCTACGAGCAGTACGTC. It specifies CAGTFAGQLGYEQYV.

CDR3 sequence (DNA): TGTGCCAGCAGCTTGGTTGGGGGCGCCTACAATGAGCAGTTCTTC. Encoded protein: CASSLVGGAYNEQFF. V usage is TRBV5-6 and J usage is TRBJ2-1, with D possibly being TRBD1 (6 bases). This CDR3 is 15 amino acids long. V lost 0 bases, J lost 2 bases, and 9 bases lay in between. Germline assignment: CDR1 SGHDT and CDR2 YYEEEE.

J is TRBJ2-2 and V is TRBV7-8; 12 bases are a match to TRBD2. This CDR3 comprises 18 residues. CDR1 is SGHVS, CDR2 FQNEAQ, per germline. The V gene end was trimmed by 0 bases and the J gene end by 5 bases; junction bases not matched to a gene: 7. CDR3 bases: TGTGCCAGCAGCTTAGCAGGTACTAGCGGGGGGCCGACCGGGGAGCTGTTTTTT. It yields the protein CASSLAGTSGGPTGELFF.

This clone was seen a few times. This chain joins TRBV10-1 and TRBJ2-1; 11 nucleotides line up with TRBD2. The junction had 7 bases not matched to a gene; V was cut back by 5 bases and J by 7 bases. This CDR3 has 15 residues. Germline V lookup: CDR1 WNHNN, CDR2 SYGVQD (reference sequence). The chain's CDR3 is CASSPGLAVQNEQFF. Here the CDR3 DNA reads TGCGCCAGCAGTCCGGGACTAGCGGTCCAAAATGAGCAGTTCTTC.

V and J are TRBV29-1 and TRBJ1-2; the match to TRBD1 covers 7 bases. Germline V gene data show CDR1 as SQVTM and CDR2 as ANQGSEA. This CDR3 has 14 residues. V lost 5 bases and J lost 4; bases outside the gene matches: 10. CDR3 sequence (DNA): TGCAGCGTTCCCAGCTCGACAGGGAGCTATGGCTACACCTTC. Translation gives CSVPSSTGSYGYTF.

The V call is TRBV15, the J call TRBJ1-2; no reliable D call. V lost 5 bases and J 5 bases, leaving 18 bases between the germline ends. This CDR3 region has 15 residues. Germline V lookup: CDR1 LNHNV, CDR2 YYDKDF (reference sequence). For the CDR3, the DNA is TGTGCCACCAGCCCCCGACTAAGACTACTATATGGCTACACCTTC. Its translation is CATSPRLRLLYGYTF. Based on the CDR3 plus reference TRBV15 and TRBJ1-2, the full variable domain is DAMVIQNPRYQVTQFGKPVTLSCSQTLNHNVMYWYQQKSSQAPKLLFHYYDKDFNNEADTPDNFQSRRPNTSFCFLDIRSPGLGDTAMYLCATSPRLRLLYGYTFGSGTRLTVV.

The CDR3 bases are TGTGCCAGCAGCCAAGGGCAGGGGCGATACTATGGCTACACCTTC. Its protein product is CASSQGQGRYYGYTF. This chain uses TRBV14 with TRBJ1-2; perhaps TRBD1 as D (6 bases). Germline V gives CDR1 SGHDN, CDR2 FVKESK. This CDR3 comprises 15 residues. Trimming stripped 1 base from V and 3 bases from J, with 12 bases between.